Shown below are 22 T cell receptor beta chains from a single sample sequenced in a study of blood T cells in healthy people across ages. The authors ran a second PCR of roughly 6 to 12 cycles using a sample-barcoded 5' primer and a J-beta primer mix. Each CDR3 protein gets one entry after TCRdb re-called the 5' RACE reads with MiXCR. The top ten clones hold about 21% of a sample with around 2 million distinct CDR3 sequences, about two fifths of them seen once. The sample taken for sequencing was blood. The receptors were gathered from a human donor in good health.

A few counts support this clonotype. V and J are TRBV9 and TRBJ1-2; D call uncertain. V was shortened by 3 bases and J by 3 bases, with 12 bases between the two germline ends. Germline V lookup: CDR1 SGDLS, CDR2 YYNGEE. The CDR3 runs to 14 residues. The DNA of the CDR3 is TGTGCCAGCAGCGCTTCGGGGTATCACTATGGCTACACCTTC. It specifies CASSASGYHYGYTF.

This clonotype occurred a few times. The V call is TRBV7-9, the J call TRBJ1-2; no clear D gene. Germline V gene lookup returns CDR1 SEHNR and CDR2 FQNEAQ (reference sequence). V was trimmed by 0 bases and J by 3 bases, leaving 11 bases between them. The CDR3 runs 15 residues. The CDR3 loop reads CASSLASVGHYGYTF. In nucleotides, the CDR3 is TGTGCCAGCAGCTTAGCGTCGGTAGGGCACTATGGCTACACCTTC.

This clonotype was observed a single time. The chain recombines TRBV7-3 with TRBJ2-4; TRBD2 aligns across 8 bases. The V gene end was trimmed by 3 bases and the J gene end by 1 base; junction bases not matched to a gene: 8. The CDR3 totals 17 residues. Germline CDR1 and CDR2: SGHTA and FQGTGA. CDR3 sequence: CASSLRDSGVAKNIQYF. The CDR3 DNA reads as TGTGCCAGCAGCTTGCGGGATAGCGGGGTGGCCAAAAACATTCAGTACTTC.

This clonotype has only a few counts. The rearrangement joins TRBV15 to TRBJ1-1; the D is unclear. This CDR3 spans 14 amino acids. V gave up 1 base and J gave up 5 bases, with 11 bases separating them. Germline V CDR1 and CDR2: LNHNV, YYDKDF (reference sequence). CDR3 DNA: TGTGCCACCAGCAGAGCGGAACCGGGGACTGAAGCTTTCTTT. It yields the protein CATSRAEPGTEAFF.

In this sample, this clonotype turned up once. This sequence joins TRBV9 and TRBJ1-1, with D tentatively TRBD1 (5 bases). Germline CDR1 and CDR2: SGDLS and YYNGEE. The CDR3 loop spans 14 amino acids. Trimming pared 3 bases from V and 1 base from J, leaving 10 bases between. CDR3 residues: CASSAQEGNTEAFF. CDR3 nucleotide sequence: TGTGCCAGCAGCGCACAGGAAGGGAACACTGAAGCTTTCTTT.

There are a few counts of this clonotype. The V and J genes are TRBV3-1 and TRBJ1-1; D is ambiguous. CDR3 length: 15 residues. Germline V gives CDR1 LGHDT, CDR2 YNNKEL (reference sequence). V was shortened by 4 bases and J by 6 bases, with 18 bases between the two germline ends. DNA of the CDR3: TGTGCCAGCAGCCGCATTTCAGTCGCCTCTCCTGAAGCTTTCTTT. Protein product: CASSRISVASPEAFF.

The chain carries TRBV28 and TRBJ2-7; D gene unclear. Germline loops: CDR1 MDHEN, CDR2 SYDVKM. V was pared by 4 bases and J by 3 bases, with 22 bases between. CDR3 length equals 17 residues. Here the CDR3 reads CASSSPRLVGGYYEQYF. CDR3 DNA: TGTGCCAGCAGTTCCCCACGGCTCGTGGGCGGCTACTACGAGCAGTACTTC.

The V and J genes are TRBV29-1 and TRBJ2-7; possible D gene TRBD1, 7 bases. The CDR3 contains 14 residues. V lost 6 bases to trimming and J lost 0 bases, with 15 bases between them. Germline lookup yields CDR1 SQVTM and CDR2 ANQGSEA. Written as DNA, the CDR3 is TGCAGCGTGCGGCGGGACAGAAGCTCCTACGAGCAGTACTTC. It codes for CSVRRDRSSYEQYF.

There are a few counts of this clonotype. The chain recombines TRBV12-3 or TRBV12-4 with TRBJ2-5; unclear D gene. V lost 3 bases, J lost 5 bases, and 7 bases lay in between. The CDR3 consists of 12 residues. The CDR3 nucleotides read TGTGCCAGCAGTTTCGGAGCGGAGACCCAGTACTTC. This translates into CASSFGAETQYF.

The chain joins TRBV20-1 to TRBJ2-7; 9 bases align to TRBD2. V shed 6 bases, J shed 6 bases, and the junction held 15 bases outside the gene matches. Germline CDR1 DFQATT, CDR2 SNEGSKA (reference sequence). This CDR3 comprises 15 residues. CDR3 loop: CSASPAAGGRSEQYF. The CDR3, as DNA: TGCAGTGCGAGTCCCGCAGCGGGGGGTCGGAGCGAGCAGTACTTC.

The chain employs TRBV20-1 and TRBJ2-7, with D maybe TRBD2 (5 bases). Trimming took off 6 bases at V and 0 bases at J, with 18 bases between the two ends. Germline lookup yields CDR1 DFQATT and CDR2 SNEGSKA (reference sequence). CDR3 length: 15 amino acids. The CDR3 sequence is CSAPTHERSSYEQYF. In nucleotides, the CDR3 is TGCAGTGCCCCCACGCACGAGCGGAGCTCCTACGAGCAGTACTTC.

This rearrangement joins TRBV5-1 to TRBJ2-5, with 7 bases lining up with TRBD1. Germline CDR1 reads SGHRS; CDR2 reads YFSETQ. Trimming removed 3 bases from V and 2 bases from J; junction bases left unmatched: 10. The CDR3 has 16 amino acids. The CDR3 loop is CASSSLPPGQQETQYF. The CDR3 DNA follows: TGCGCCAGCAGCTCGTTACCACCGGGACAGCAAGAGACCCAGTACTTC.

The chain joins TRBV6-2 or TRBV6-3 to TRBJ1-2; 7 bases map to TRBD1. In germline, CDR1 is MNHEY, CDR2 SVGEGT. V was pared by 0 bases and J by 8 bases, with 6 bases of the junction left unmatched. The CDR3 spans 14 residues. The CDR3 DNA reads as TGTGCCAGCAGTTACTCGGCAGGGGGTGACGGCTACACCTTC. Its protein is CASSYSAGGDGYTF.

This clonotype was detected a few times. J is TRBJ2-7 and V is TRBV6-5; D perhaps matches TRBD1 (5 bases). This CDR3 has 13 residues. CDR1 is MNHEY and CDR2 is SVGAGI in the germline V gene. V was pared by 4 bases and J by 5 bases, with 12 bases between. The CDR3: CASSSRGQHEQYF. CDR3 in DNA: TGTGCCAGCAGTTCTAGGGGTCAACACGAGCAGTACTTC.

This clonotype was found many times. The J gene is TRBJ2-1, the V gene TRBV6-5; no firm D call. The V and J ends lost 2 bases and 7 bases respectively, with 9 bases between them. Germline lookup yields CDR1 MNHEY and CDR2 SVGAGI. This CDR3 is 13 amino acids long. The DNA for the CDR3 is TGTGCCAGCAGTTACGACTCCTGGAATGAGCAGTTCTTC. It yields the protein CASSYDSWNEQFF.

This clonotype was detected a few times. The CDR3 nucleotides are TGCAGCGTTGCGGTAGCGGGGGTGCGGGAGACCCAGTACTTC. It is translated as CSVAVAGVRETQYF. The V gene is TRBV29-1, the J gene TRBJ2-5; TRBD2 aligns across 9 bases. CDR1 is SQVTM and CDR2 is ANQGSEA in the germline V gene. With 4 bases clipped from V and 5 bases from J, the junction kept 8 bases outside the gene matches. The CDR3 has 14 residues.

This chain links TRBV7-2 with TRBJ2-3, with D tentatively TRBD2 (6 bases). Trimming removed 5 bases from V and 7 bases from J, with 16 bases in between. This CDR3 region has 14 residues. Germline assignment: CDR1 SGHTA and CDR2 FQGNSA. The CDR3, as DNA: TGTGCCAGCAGCCCCAGGTTGGAGGGAAATACGCAGTATTTT. Protein: CASSPRLEGNTQYF.

This clonotype appeared many times. J is TRBJ1-2 and V is TRBV29-1; D is ambiguous. V dropped 7 bases and J dropped 0 bases, with 12 bases sitting between them. The CDR3 has 13 residues. The V gene's germline CDR1 is SQVTM and CDR2 ANQGSEA. The chain's CDR3 is CSALTVTNYGYTF. CDR3 DNA sequence: TGCAGCGCTTTGACGGTTACTAACTATGGCTACACCTTC.

V and J are TRBV7-9 and TRBJ2-5; 8 bases are shared with TRBD2. V was pared by 5 bases and J by 0 bases, with 5 bases of the junction left unmatched. CDR3 size: 15 residues. Germline V CDR1 and CDR2: SEHNR, FQNEAQ (reference sequence). CDR3 sequence (DNA): TGTGCCAGCAGCCGGGGGGGGATTTACCAAGAGACCCAGTACTTC. It encodes CASSRGGIYQETQYF.

This clonotype was seen only a few times. The V gene is TRBV5-1, the J gene TRBJ2-7; 8 bases line up with TRBD2. Germline V CDR1 and CDR2: SGHRS, YFSETQ. Germline trimming cut 0 bases from V and 2 bases from J; bases unmatched to any gene: 4. This CDR3 region has 15 residues. For the CDR3, the DNA is TGCGCCAGCAGCTTGGTATTGCGGGGGGCCTACGAGCAGTACTTC. Protein product: CASSLVLRGAYEQYF.

The V and J genes are TRBV5-1 and TRBJ2-1; perhaps D is TRBD1 or TRBD2 (5 bases each). This CDR3 comprises 15 residues. Germline V gene sequence: CDR1 SGHRS, CDR2 YFSETQ. V was pared by 3 bases and J by 0 bases, with 10 bases between. This chain's CDR3 is CASSSGRISYNEQFF. The CDR3 bases are TGCGCCAGCAGCTCGGGACGGATCTCCTACAATGAGCAGTTCTTC.

This clonotype was seen a handful of times. The junction differs from germline at one of its ends, possibly a read error. This sequence joins TRBV6-1 and TRBJ2-7; TRBD1 matches at 9 bases. The CDR3 length is 15 residues. Germline values: CDR1 MNHNS, CDR2 SASEGT. CDR3 nucleotide sequence: TGTGCCAGCAGTGAAACGGGGACAGGGTCCTCCGAGCAGTACTTC. Translated, it gives CASSETGTGSSEQYF.